The 31 T cell receptor beta chains below all came from one sample that was sequenced in a study of cytomegalovirus exposure and HLA in healthy donors. Primers: 60 Vbeta forward and 13 Jbeta reverse. Sequencing was performed with immunoSEQ multiplex PCR; in TCRdb, only in-frame clones are kept and a portion is missing. Its clone listing holds fewer than 150,000 clones. The sequenced material came from PBMCs. These TCRs come from a man between 18 and 29 years old in good health and CMV-seronegative.

The chain carries TRBV15 and TRBJ2-7, with 11 nucleotides matching TRBD1. Germline V lookup: CDR1 LNHNV, CDR2 YYDKDF (reference sequence). The CDR3 runs to 15 residues. J was trimmed by 3 bases and V by 1 base; bases with no gene match: 2. CDR3 in amino acids: CATSRAGTGGYEQYF. CDR3 coding DNA: TGTGCCACCAGCAGAGCCGGGACAGGGGGCTACGAGCAGTACTTC.

The chain has TRBV5-1 and TRBJ1-6; 11 bases are shared with TRBD1. The CDR3 is 14 amino acids. V was pared by 3 bases and J by 7 bases, with 0 bases of the junction left unmatched. In germline, CDR1 is SGHRS, CDR2 YFSETQ. The CDR3 region is CASSWTGGNSPLHF. The CDR3 DNA reads as TGCGCCAGCAGCTGGACAGGGGGCAATTCACCCCTCCACTTT.

The genes are TRBV9 and TRBJ1-5; 7 nucleotides agree with TRBD1. CDR3 length equals 14 residues. Per the germline V gene, CDR1 is SGDLS and CDR2 is YYNGEE. V shed 3 bases and J 9 bases; nucleotides not matched to a gene: 9. This CDR3 reads CASSASGTETPQHF. The CDR3 region has the DNA TGTGCCAGCAGCGCCTCCGGGACAGAGACGCCCCAGCATTTT.

The rearrangement uses TRBV28 and TRBJ1-2; 7 positions match TRBD1. The CDR3 spans 14 residues. The V segment lost 10 bases and the J segment 4 bases; nucleotides outside the gene matches: 12. Germline CDR1 MDHEN, CDR2 SYDVKM. The CDR3 spells CATKNPGQLYGYTF. CDR3 sequence (DNA): TGTGCCACCAAGAATCCGGGACAGCTCTATGGCTACACCTTC.

The chain recombines TRBV6-1 with TRBJ2-7, with D possibly TRBD1 on 5 matching bases. V was cut by 4 bases and J by 2 bases, with 15 bases left in between. Germline lookup yields CDR1 MNHNS and CDR2 SASEGT. The CDR3 contains 15 residues. The CDR3 nucleotides are TGTGCCAGCAGTGTTTCAGGGTTCCAAACCTACGAGCAGTACTTC. Translating it yields CASSVSGFQTYEQYF.

In the case of this clone: One end of the junction fails to match germline, which may point to a read error. The genes are TRBV11-3 and TRBJ2-2, with 10 nucleotides matching TRBD1. Per the germline V gene, CDR1 is SGHNT and CDR2 is YENEEA. CDR3 length: 15 residues. CDR3 protein: CASSSGQGNAGELFF. The CDR3 DNA reads as TGTGCCAGCAGCTCGGGACAGGGGAACGCCGGGGAGCTGTTTTTT.

The V and J genes are TRBV5-4 and TRBJ2-1; TRBD2 aligns across 8 bases. Unmatched junction bases numbered 11, after V lost 4 bases and J lost 14 bases. Germline V lookup: CDR1 SGHNT, CDR2 YYREEE (reference sequence). The CDR3 is 13 residues long. CDR3 amino acids: CASSPPGGGRKFF. The DNA for the CDR3 is TGTGCCAGCAGCCCCCCGGGGGGCGGGAGGAAGTTCTTC.

The V gene is TRBV5-4, the J gene TRBJ2-5; TRBD1 might be the D (5 bases). Trimming removed 4 bases from V and 6 bases from J, with 16 bases in between. Germline CDR1 is SGHNT and CDR2 is YYREEE (reference sequence). This CDR3 is built from 14 residues. Written as DNA, the CDR3 is TGTGCCAGCAGCATAGATCAGGGCAGCCAGACCCAGTACTTC. This codes for CASSIDQGSQTQYF.

This chain connects TRBV5-1 to TRBJ2-1; D possibly corresponds to TRBD2 (6 bases). The ends were cut back, 3 bases at V and 12 bases at J, with 13 bases in the middle. CDR1 and CDR2 (germline): SGHRS, YFSETQ. The CDR3 sequence is 12 residues long. Here the CDR3 reads CASSYDLEGQFF. The CDR3 DNA follows: TGCGCCAGCAGCTATGACCTGGAGGGGCAGTTCTTC. Using reference TRBV5-1 and TRBJ2-1 for the parts outside the CDR3, the full variable domain is KAGVTQTPRYLIKTRGQQVTLSCSPISGHRSVSWYQQTPGQGLQFLFEYFSETQRNKGNFPGRFSGRQFSNSRSEMNVSTLELGDSALYLCASSYDLEGQFFGPGTRLTVL.

The genes are TRBV27 and TRBJ1-6, with TRBD1 matching 11 bases. The CDR3 spans 15 residues. J lost 9 bases, V lost 2 bases, and 3 bases had no gene match. Germline values: CDR1 MNHEY, CDR2 SMNVEV (reference sequence). Here the CDR3 reads CASSLGTGGGSPLHF. The CDR3 DNA is TGTGCCAGCAGTTTAGGGACAGGGGGAGGTTCACCCCTCCACTTT.

The chain has TRBV9 and TRBJ2-1; TRBD1 agrees at 10 bases. Looked up from germline, CDR1 is SGDLS and CDR2 is YYNGEE. CDR3 length: 13 residues. V trimming: 4 bases; J trimming: 9 bases; junction bases outside the gene matches: 4. CDR3 residues: CASSPGTGAEQFF. CDR3 bases: TGTGCCAGCAGCCCCGGGACAGGGGCTGAGCAGTTCTTC.

J is TRBJ2-7 and V is TRBV2; TRBD2 aligns across 10 bases. The CDR3 is 13 amino acids. Germline lookup yields CDR1 SNHLY and CDR2 FYNNEI. Unmatched junction bases numbered 5, after V lost 10 bases and J lost 2 bases. The CDR3 protein is CATELAGTYEQYF. CDR3 DNA sequence: TGTGCCACAGAACTAGCGGGGACCTACGAGCAGTACTTC.

The chain has TRBV5-1 and TRBJ2-5; D is perhaps TRBD1 (5 bases). The J call may be faulty, since TRBJ2-7 better matches the DNA end. CDR1 and CDR2 from the germline V gene are SGHRS and YFSETQ. There are 14 residues in the CDR3. CDR3 nucleotides: TGCGCCAGCAGCGGCGCGGTGCAGGGCTACGAGCAGTACTTC. It translates to CASSGAVQGYEQYF.

This rearrangement joins TRBV4-2 to TRBJ1-2; 12 nucleotides match TRBD1. In germline, CDR1 is LGHNA, CDR2 YNFKEQ. The CDR3 has 18 amino acids. J lost 4 bases, V lost 0 bases, and 9 bases had no gene match. CDR3 loop: CASSQERDRGRPSYGYTF. CDR3 bases: TGTGCCAGCAGCCAAGAACGGGACAGGGGGCGCCCAAGCTATGGCTACACCTTC.

The chain joins TRBV4-1 to TRBJ2-3; TRBD2 matches at 7 bases. From germline, CDR1 is MGHRA and CDR2 YSYEKL. The length of the CDR3 is 19 residues. Trimming cost V 0 bases and J 5 bases; bases outside gene matches: 17. Written as DNA, the CDR3 is TGCGCCAGCAGCCAAGATCCCCTCCAGACTAGCTACCTAGGAGATACGCAGTATTTT. Its translation: CASSQDPLQTSYLGDTQYF.

The chain is built from TRBV4-1 and TRBJ2-5, with 8 bases fitting TRBD1. Per germline, CDR1 MGHRA and CDR2 YSYEKL. V lost 2 bases to trimming and J lost 5 bases; unmatched junction nucleotides: 13. CDR3 length: 17 amino acids. The CDR3 reads CASSQLRTGRSSETQYF. CDR3 DNA sequence: TGCGCCAGCAGCCAACTCCGGACAGGGCGGTCGTCGGAGACCCAGTACTTC.

The rearrangement links TRBV27 to TRBJ2-7; TRBD1 might be the D (6 bases). The germline V gene has CDR1 MNHEY and CDR2 SMNVEV (reference sequence). The CDR3 has 14 amino acids. V gave up 0 bases and J gave up 4 bases, with 10 bases separating them. CDR3 sequence: CASSLSTGFYEQYF. The CDR3 DNA sequence: TGTGCCAGCAGTTTATCAACAGGGTTTTACGAGCAGTACTTC.

The V gene is TRBV5-6, the J gene TRBJ2-3, with TRBD1 as a possible D gene (5 bases). The germline gives CDR1 SGHDT, CDR2 YYEEEE. V was clipped by 5 bases and J by 5 bases, with 12 bases between them. The CDR3 loop spans 13 amino acids. The CDR3: CASSSDREDTQYF. In nucleotides, the CDR3 is TGTGCCAGCAGTTCTGACAGAGAAGATACGCAGTATTTT.

V usage is TRBV18 and J usage is TRBJ2-7; no definite D call. Trimming cost V 3 bases and J 0 bases, with 3 bases left between them. Germline values: CDR1 KGHSH, CDR2 LQKENI. CDR3 length: 12 residues. The DNA of the CDR3 is TGTGCCAGCTCACCCAGCTCCTACGAGCAGTACTTC. Protein product: CASSPSSYEQYF.

The CDR3 loop reads CASSFLQAGGPYEQYF. CDR3 sequence (DNA): TGTGCCAGCAGTTTCCTTCAAGCGGGAGGGCCCTACGAGCAGTACTTC. The chain employs TRBV27 and TRBJ2-7; 10 nucleotides match TRBD2. V lost 3 bases to trimming and J lost 2 bases; unmatched junction nucleotides: 7. Germline lookup yields CDR1 MNHEY and CDR2 SMNVEV (reference sequence). This CDR3 spans 16 amino acids.

This chain uses TRBV18 with TRBJ1-5, with 10 bases aligning to TRBD1. Germline trimming cut 2 bases from V and 2 bases from J; bases unmatched to any gene: 0. Germline lookup yields CDR1 KGHSH and CDR2 LQKENI. This CDR3 comprises 15 residues. CDR3 nucleotides: TGTGCCAGCTCACCAGACAGGGGGCGCAATCAGCCCCAGCATTTT. Translation: CASSPDRGRNQPQHF. The full variable domain, completed using reference TRBV18 and TRBJ1-5, is NAGVMQNPRHLVRRRGQEARLRCSPMKGHSHVYWYRQLPEEGLKFMVYLQKENIIDESGMPKERFSAEFPKEGPSILRIQQVVRGDSAAYFCASSPDRGRNQPQHFGDGTRLSIL.

The rearrangement joins TRBV18 to TRBJ2-1, with 7 positions matching TRBD2. Germline V gene data show CDR1 as KGHSH and CDR2 as LQKENI. This CDR3 has 15 residues. The V and J ends lost 2 bases and 2 bases, in that order; junction bases with no gene match: 3. The CDR3 DNA is TGTGCCAGCTCACCATTTGGACTAGCCTACAATGAGCAGTTCTTC. It is translated as CASSPFGLAYNEQFF.

This chain joins TRBV6-6 and TRBJ2-7; 11 nucleotides line up with TRBD2. Trimming at V came to 5 bases and at J to 0 bases, leaving 3 bases not matched to a gene. The CDR3 length is 15 residues. Germline V gene sequence: CDR1 MNHNY, CDR2 SVGAGI (reference sequence). CDR3 sequence reads: CASSLTSGTSYEQYF. The CDR3 region has the DNA TGTGCCAGCAGTCTGACTAGCGGGACCTCCTACGAGCAGTACTTC.

The V and J genes are TRBV9 and TRBJ2-3; D is undetermined. This CDR3 is 16 amino acids long. Germline CDR1 is SGDLS and CDR2 is YYNGEE. V dropped 3 bases and J dropped 0 bases, with 14 bases sitting between them. The CDR3 spells CASSASLGGSTDTQYF. The CDR3 DNA reads as TGTGCCAGCAGCGCCTCTCTTGGCGGCAGCACAGATACGCAGTATTTT.

V usage is TRBV11-2 and J usage is TRBJ2-7, with D hard to call. Trimming removed 1 base from V and 2 bases from J, with 18 bases in between. Germline loops: CDR1 SGHAT, CDR2 FQNNGV. This CDR3 is 17 amino acids long. The CDR3 coding sequence is TGTGCCAGCAGCTTAGTCAAACTCCACCCTCCAACCTACGAGCAGTACTTC. It translates to CASSLVKLHPPTYEQYF.

The V and J genes are TRBV9 and TRBJ2-3; TRBD2 agrees at 13 bases. Per germline, CDR1 SGDLS and CDR2 YYNGEE. The CDR3 is 16 amino acids. V lost 3 bases to trimming and J lost 5 bases; unmatched junction nucleotides: 6. This CDR3 reads CASSGTSGRAKDTQYF. In DNA form, the CDR3 reads TGTGCCAGCAGCGGTACTAGCGGGAGGGCCAAAGATACGCAGTATTTT. Looking up the rest from reference TRBV9 and TRBJ2-3 gives the full variable domain: DSGVTQTPKHLITATGQRVTLRCSPRSGDLSVYWYQQSLDQGLQFLIQYYNGEERAKGNILERFSAQQFPDLHSELNLSSLELGDSALYFCASSGTSGRAKDTQYFGPGTRLTVL.

The rearrangement links TRBV29-1 to TRBJ2-3; perhaps TRBD2 as D (6 bases). CDR1 and CDR2 (germline): SQVTM, ANQGSEA. CDR3 length: 12 amino acids. V was cut by 7 bases and J by 5 bases, with 13 bases left in between. The CDR3 nucleotides read TGCAGCGCCCGAGGGACTCTAGATACGCAGTATTTT. It is translated as CSARGTLDTQYF.

The chain has TRBV5-5 and TRBJ2-5; weak D call: TRBD1 (6 bases). Between the trimmed V and J ends, which lost 6 bases and 5 bases, there was a span of 17 bases. This CDR3 contains 14 residues. Germline V gene data show CDR1 as SGHKS and CDR2 as YYEKEE (reference sequence). DNA for the CDR3: TGTGCCAGCAAATATCGGGACACGACGGAGACCCAGTACTTC. It translates to CASKYRDTTETQYF.

This chain uses TRBV19 with TRBJ1-1; TRBD1 aligns across 10 bases. V lost 7 bases to trimming and J lost 0 bases; unmatched junction nucleotides: 8. This CDR3 has 16 residues. From germline, CDR1 is LNHDA and CDR2 SQIVND (reference sequence). Written as DNA, the CDR3 is TGTGCCAGTAACGACAGGGGGCGTTCAGTGAACACTGAAGCTTTCTTT. Translating it yields CASNDRGRSVNTEAFF.

The V and J genes are TRBV9 and TRBJ2-7; possibly TRBD2 for D (7 bases). The V gene's germline CDR1 is SGDLS and CDR2 YYNGEE. The CDR3 runs 15 residues. Trimming stripped 0 bases from V and 4 bases from J, with 14 bases between. For the CDR3, the DNA is TGTGCCAGCAGCGTAGAGGGGGGGCTAGGATACGAGCAGTACTTC. Residues: CASSVEGGLGYEQYF.

The genes are TRBV7-9 and TRBJ2-5; 9 nucleotides align to TRBD1. CDR3 length: 16 amino acids. Germline V lookup: CDR1 SEHNR, CDR2 FQNEAQ (reference sequence). The V segment lost 5 bases and the J segment 1 base; nucleotides outside the gene matches: 8. CDR3 loop: CASSPLGTGTQETQYF. The CDR3 coding sequence is TGTGCCAGCAGCCCACTGGGGACAGGGACCCAAGAGACCCAGTACTTC.